The 30 T cell receptor beta chains reported below all come from one sample, sequenced in a study of OX40 agonist ivuxolimab in advanced cancers. TCRdb keeps only in-frame clones here, not all; method: immunoSEQ multiplex PCR. The repertoire holds fewer than 40,000 clones, roughly nine tenths seen once, with 35% to 40% in the top ten. The input for sequencing was CD4+ or CD8+ T cells sorted from blood, taken in a trial of the OX40 agonist ivuxolimab. Every receptor here comes from an adult with an advanced solid tumor such as melanoma, head and neck, liver or kidney cancer.

The chain employs TRBV7-9 and TRBJ1-1, with D perhaps TRBD1 (5 bases). The CDR3 is made up of 16 amino acids. The V and J ends lost 0 bases and 1 base respectively, with 12 bases between them. Germline CDR1 is SEHNR and CDR2 is FQNEAQ (reference sequence). Written as DNA, the CDR3 is TGTGCCAGCAGCTTAGCGGTGGGGCCCGAGAACACTGAAGCTTTCTTT. It encodes CASSLAVGPENTEAFF. The whole variable domain, remainder taken from reference TRBV7-9 and TRBJ1-1, is DTGVSQNPRHKITKRGQNVTFRCDPISEHNRLYWYRQTLGQGPEFLTYFQNEAQLEKSRLLSDRFSAERPKGSFSTLEIQRTEQGDSAMYLCASSLAVGPENTEAFFGQGTRLTVV.

The rearrangement joins TRBV6-5 to TRBJ2-3; D gene unclear. The CDR3 contains 13 residues. Germline-derived CDR1 and CDR2 are MNHEY and SVGAGI. Trimming took off 3 bases at V and 6 bases at J, with 10 bases between the two ends. The CDR3 nucleotides are TGTGCCAGCAGTTATTCCCCGTCGGATACGCAGTATTTT. It specifies CASSYSPSDTQYF.

This sequence joins TRBV28 and TRBJ2-7; tentatively, D is TRBD1 (6 bases). This CDR3 is 13 amino acids long. Trimming pared 3 bases from V and 4 bases from J, leaving 10 bases between. From germline, CDR1 is MDHEN and CDR2 SYDVKM. The CDR3 is CASSLSGVYEQYF. CDR3 DNA sequence: TGTGCCAGCAGTTTGTCAGGGGTATACGAGCAGTACTTC.

The J gene is TRBJ2-1, the V gene TRBV9; 11 bases fit TRBD2. The germline gives CDR1 SGDLS, CDR2 YYNGEE. V shed 3 bases and J 8 bases; nucleotides not matched to a gene: 7. The CDR3 is 15 amino acids. The DNA for the CDR3 is TGTGCCAGCAGCGCATTAGCGGGGGGGCCCTATGAGCAGTTCTTC. Amino acids: CASSALAGGPYEQFF.

This clone was counted only a few times. J is TRBJ2-1 and V is TRBV12-5; tentative D call: TRBD2 (5 bases). The CDR3 sequence is 15 residues long. The ends were cut back, 1 base at V and 3 bases at J, with 10 bases in the middle. Looked up from germline, CDR1 is LGHNT and CDR2 is FRNRAP. In DNA, the CDR3 is TGTGCTAGTGGTTTGGCACAACTAGTCTACAATGAGCAGTTCTTC. This gives the protein CASGLAQLVYNEQFF. The whole variable domain, remainder taken from reference TRBV12-5 and TRBJ2-1, is DARVTQTPRHKVTEMGQEVTMRCQPILGHNTVFWYRQTMMQGLELLAYFRNRAPLDDSGMPKDRFSAEMPDATLATLKIQPSEPRDSAVYFCASGLAQLVYNEQFFGPGTRLTVL.

The chain joins TRBV10-2 to TRBJ2-2, with TRBD2 identical over 10 bases. In germline, CDR1 is WSHSY, CDR2 SAAADI. The CDR3 runs 14 residues. V lost 8 bases and J lost 8; bases outside the gene matches: 8. CDR3 in DNA: TGCGCCAGCGGCAGCGGGGGGGCCTTGGGGGAGCTGTTTTTT. The encoded protein is CASGSGGALGELFF.

The rearrangement joins TRBV4-1 to TRBJ2-7; TRBD1 matches at 7 bases. CDR1 and CDR2 from the germline V gene are MGHRA and YSYEKL. This CDR3 has 15 amino acids. Trimming at V came to 0 bases and at J to 2 bases, leaving 4 bases not matched to a gene. The DNA for the CDR3 is TGCGCCAGCAGCCAAGAGGACAGGCCTCCCTACGAGCAGTACTTC. Its protein product is CASSQEDRPPYEQYF.

The J gene is TRBJ2-1, the V gene TRBV19, with D unresolved. Germline V CDR1 and CDR2: LNHDA, SQIVND (reference sequence). V lost 2 bases to trimming and J lost 6 bases, with 8 bases between them. This CDR3 region has 13 residues. CDR3 sequence reads: CASSILIGNEQFF. The DNA for the CDR3 is TGTGCCAGTAGTATACTAATTGGCAATGAGCAGTTCTTC. Complete variable domain (other parts from reference TRBV19 and TRBJ2-1): DGGITQSPKYLFRKEGQNVTLSCEQNLNHDAMYWYRQDPGQGLRLIYYSQIVNDFQKGDIAEGYSVSREKKESFPLTVTSAQKNPTAFYLCASSILIGNEQFFGPGTRLTVL.

The chain couples TRBV27 to TRBJ2-2; possible D gene TRBD2, 6 bases. CDR3 size: 14 residues. Germline CDR1 MNHEY, CDR2 SMNVEV (reference sequence). Trimming left V 2 bases short and J 6 bases short, with 10 bases between. The CDR3 nucleotides read TGTGCCAGCAGTTTAGGAGGGTACTCCGGGGAGCTGTTTTTT. Translating it yields CASSLGGYSGELFF.

This clone was seen just once. The chain recombines TRBV25-1 with TRBJ2-4; D tentatively reads TRBD1 or TRBD2 (5 bases each). CDR1 and CDR2 (germline): MGHDK, SYGVNS. This CDR3 comprises 14 residues. V was clipped by 4 bases and J by 8 bases, with 15 bases between them. This chain's CDR3 is CASSGLGPADIQYF. The CDR3 DNA is TGTGCCAGCAGTGGGCTGGGACCGGCGGACATTCAGTACTTC.

The rearrangement uses TRBV13 and TRBJ1-1; D is unclear. The CDR3 contains 16 residues. Trimming cost V 0 bases and J 0 bases, with 11 bases left between them. Germline-derived CDR1 and CDR2 are PRHDT and FYEKMQ (reference sequence). The CDR3 is CASSLGPASMNTEAFF. DNA of the CDR3: TGTGCCAGCAGCTTAGGACCCGCCAGCATGAACACTGAAGCTTTCTTT.

The chain carries TRBV19 and TRBJ1-3, with 9 bases aligning to TRBD1. CDR3 length: 16 residues. Germline V gives CDR1 LNHDA, CDR2 SQIVND (reference sequence). The ends lost 3 bases at V and 2 bases at J; junction bases unmatched: 5. In DNA, the CDR3 is TGTGCCAGTAGTATGGGACAGGGAAACGCTGGAAACACCATATATTTT. Translated: CASSMGQGNAGNTIYF.

The rearrangement uses TRBV11-1 and TRBJ1-1, with no clear D. Per germline, CDR1 SGHAT and CDR2 FQDESV (reference sequence). V was pared by 5 bases and J by 3 bases, with 10 bases between. CDR3 length: 13 amino acids. CDR3 nucleotide sequence: TGTGCCAGCAGCCCGGGTTTCGACACTGAAGCTTTCTTT. Protein: CASSPGFDTEAFF.

This sequence joins TRBV4-1 and TRBJ2-7; D remains unclear. V shed 10 bases and J shed 0 bases, with 19 bases lying between them. CDR3 length: 15 amino acids. CDR1 is MGHRA, CDR2 YSYEKL, per germline. The CDR3: CATTPEGSISYEQYF. In nucleotides, the CDR3 is TGCGCCACCACGCCTGAAGGATCCATCTCCTACGAGCAGTACTTC.

With respect to this clone: Germline and junction disagree at one end, which may indicate a read error. The J gene is TRBJ1-3, the V gene TRBV2; D might be TRBD1 (6 bases). This CDR3 contains 15 residues. Germline CDR1 and CDR2: SNHLY and FYNNEI. CDR3 DNA sequence: TGTGCCAGCGGTGACAGGACCAGCTCTGGAAACACCATATATTTT. It translates to CASGDRTSSGNTIYF.

The rearrangement uses TRBV7-9 and TRBJ2-3; D remains unclear. The CDR3 is 12 residues long. Trimming removed 5 bases at V and 0 bases at J, with 3 bases between. Per germline, CDR1 SEHNR and CDR2 FQNEAQ (reference sequence). In DNA, the CDR3 is TGTGCCAGCAGCCTTAGCACAGATACGCAGTATTTT. This gives the protein CASSLSTDTQYF.

This sequence joins TRBV7-2 and TRBJ2-3; D is perhaps TRBD1 (6 bases). This CDR3 contains 15 residues. CDR1 SGHTA and CDR2 FQGNSA come from the germline V gene. Trimming pared 2 bases from V and 3 bases from J, leaving 12 bases between. CDR3 coding DNA: TGTGCCAGCAGCTTACGGCAGGGGAGAACAGATACGCAGTATTTT. This encodes CASSLRQGRTDTQYF. Supplemented by reference TRBV7-2 and TRBJ2-3, the full variable domain reads GAGVSQSPSNKVTEKGKDVELRCDPISGHTALYWYRQSLGQGLEFLIYFQGNSAPDKSGLPSDRFSAERTGGSVSTLTIQRTQQEDSAVYLCASSLRQGRTDTQYFGPGTRLTVL.

CDR3 nucleotide sequence: TGTGCCAGCAGCCTCCAGGGGCTCAATCAGCCCCAGCATTTT. This translates into CASSLQGLNQPQHF. The chain is built from TRBV7-9 and TRBJ1-5, with D possibly being TRBD1 (6 bases). The CDR3 covers 14 residues. Germline values: CDR1 SEHNR, CDR2 FQNEAQ (reference sequence). Trimming pared 5 bases from V and 3 bases from J, leaving 11 bases between.

The chain uses TRBV7-2 and TRBJ1-2, with 8 bases lining up with TRBD1. The V and J ends lost 3 bases and 3 bases, in that order; junction bases with no gene match: 12. Germline CDR1 reads SGHTA; CDR2 reads FQGNSA. This CDR3 is built from 17 residues. The CDR3 DNA is TGTGCCAGCAGCTTCGGACAGGGCTCTGCGGGTTACTATGGCTACACCTTC. It is translated as CASSFGQGSAGYYGYTF.

This chain links TRBV7-2 with TRBJ1-1, with unresolved D. The V end lost 3 bases, the J end lost 4 bases, and 6 bases lay between the germline ends. The germline V gene has CDR1 SGHTA and CDR2 FQGNSA. This CDR3 has 12 amino acids. CDR3 DNA sequence: TGTGCCAGCAGCTTGGGGAGCACTGAAGCTTTCTTT. Protein product: CASSLGSTEAFF. Combining the CDR3 with reference TRBV7-2 and TRBJ1-1 gives the whole variable domain GAGVSQSPSNKVTEKGKDVELRCDPISGHTALYWYRQSLGQGLEFLIYFQGNSAPDKSGLPSDRFSAERTGGSVSTLTIQRTQQEDSAVYLCASSLGSTEAFFGQGTRLTVV.

V and J are TRBV28 and TRBJ1-5; 7 bases map to TRBD1. Germline V gene sequence: CDR1 MDHEN, CDR2 SYDVKM. Germline trimming cut 3 bases from V and 5 bases from J; bases unmatched to any gene: 10. The CDR3 extends over 16 amino acids. DNA for the CDR3: TGTGCCAGCAGTTTCCTGGTACCGGGACAGTATCAGCCCCAGCATTTT. Residues: CASSFLVPGQYQPQHF. The variable domain in full, completed from reference TRBV28 and TRBJ1-5, reads DVKVTQSSRYLVKRTGEKVFLECVQDMDHENMFWYRQDPGLGLRLIYFSYDVKMKEKGDIPEGYSVSREKKERFSLILESASTNQTSMYLCASSFLVPGQYQPQHFGDGTRLSIL.

On this clone itself: At one end the junction does not follow the germline gene, possibly because of a read error. V is TRBV5-1 and J is TRBJ2-7; a weak D match, TRBD1 (6 bases). Germline CDR1 reads SGHRS; CDR2 reads YFSETQ. CDR3 size: 15 residues. CDR3 coding DNA: TGTGCCAGCAGCCTACAGGGAACACCCCCCTACGAGCAGTACTTC. Translated: CASSLQGTPPYEQYF.

The V and J genes are TRBV27 and TRBJ1-2; weak D call: TRBD1 (5 bases). The CDR3 loop spans 14 amino acids. CDR1 is MNHEY, CDR2 SMNVEV, per germline (reference sequence). V was shortened by 6 bases and J by 4 bases, with 15 bases between the two germline ends. The CDR3 reads CASSRGQAVYGYTF. The CDR3 nucleotides are TGTGCCAGCAGCCGTGGACAAGCCGTCTATGGCTACACCTTC.

The chain uses TRBV6-1 and TRBJ1-2; 11 nucleotides agree with TRBD1. CDR1 and CDR2 (germline): MNHNS, SASEGT. The CDR3 contains 13 residues. J gave up 4 bases and V 11 bases, and 6 bases lay outside the gene matches. CDR3 nucleotide sequence: TGTGCCGGTCGGGACAGGGGGGCCTATGGCTACACCTTC. Protein sequence: CAGRDRGAYGYTF.

J is TRBJ1-2 and V is TRBV28, with 9 bases aligning to TRBD1. CDR3 length: 16 residues. V was pared by 3 bases and J by 0 bases, with 5 bases of the junction left unmatched. CDR1 MDHEN and CDR2 SYDVKM come from the germline V gene. The CDR3 loop reads CASSLITGGSNYGYTF. The CDR3 coding sequence is TGTGCCAGCAGTTTGATTACAGGGGGCTCTAACTATGGCTACACCTTC.

The chain links TRBV6-1 to TRBJ2-7; 7 positions match TRBD2. CDR3 length equals 15 residues. The germline V gene has CDR1 MNHNS and CDR2 SASEGT. J was trimmed by 0 bases and V by 5 bases; bases with no gene match: 7. In nucleotides, the CDR3 is TGTGCCAGCAGTATGGCCACTAGCGACTCCTACGAGCAGTACTTC. Its translation: CASSMATSDSYEQYF.

The V gene is TRBV6-6, the J gene TRBJ2-5; D is perhaps TRBD2 (5 bases). The CDR3 sequence is 14 residues long. Trimming removed 6 bases at V and 4 bases at J, with 15 bases between. Per germline, CDR1 MNHNY and CDR2 SVGAGI (reference sequence). CDR3 region: CASSEGSLTETQYF. In DNA form, the CDR3 reads TGTGCCAGCAGCGAGGGCTCTCTGACAGAGACCCAGTACTTC.

The chain recombines TRBV29-1 with TRBJ2-7; D is perhaps TRBD2 (7 bases). The CDR3 has 13 residues. The V and J ends lost 6 bases and 5 bases respectively, with 17 bases between them. Germline loops: CDR1 SQVTM, CDR2 ANQGSEA. The CDR3 sequence is CSVAGGPSNEQYF. The CDR3 region has the DNA TGCAGCGTCGCCGGGGGGCCTTCTAACGAGCAGTACTTC.

The genes are TRBV13 and TRBJ2-3; TRBD1 is a possible D gene (6 bases). The CDR3 contains 15 residues. Trimming shortened V by 5 bases and J by 4 bases, and 16 bases separated the two germline ends. The germline gives CDR1 PRHDT, CDR2 FYEKMQ (reference sequence). For the CDR3, the DNA is TGTGCCAGCAGCCTGCCAGGGGAACTCGCAGATACGCAGTATTTT. Translation: CASSLPGELADTQYF.

The chain uses TRBV29-1 and TRBJ2-7, with unresolved D. CDR1 and CDR2 from the germline V gene are SQVTM and ANQGSEA. Trimming took 4 bases from V and 3 from J, leaving 16 bases between them. The CDR3 is made up of 14 amino acids. CDR3 DNA sequence: TGCAGCGTTGCCCGTTTTGTTGAGAACTACGAGCAGTACTTC. The encoded protein is CSVARFVENYEQYF.